What follows is one T cell receptor (beta chain) and its context. The antigen is undetermined. The data belong to a study of T cells after yellow fever vaccination. Looking at the study overall: Fractions of limited cellularity were prepared by means of SMART-Seq v4 Ultra Low Input. Regarding the study as a whole: Contamination by abundant bulk-population clonotypes could be present in FACS-sorted repertoires. The booster response re-showed most primary clones: more than 95% CD4, approximately 85% CD8.

A process of 5'RACE template switching, which added a universal primer site and UMIs, was used to make TCR cDNA. TCRdb ran MiXCR on the 5' RACE reads and lists one entry per CDR3 protein. The sample has 400,000 or so distinct CDR3 sequences; roughly 11% are singletons. CDR3 length: 12 amino acids. The J segment lost 8 bases and the V segment lost 6 bases, leaving 3 bases of the junction unmatched. CDR1 MNHEY and CDR2 SVGEGT come from the germline V gene. This TCR came from a man between 18 and 29 years old who received the YFV17D yellow fever vaccine. The chain uses TRBV6-2 or TRBV6-3 and TRBJ1-2; 10 positions agree with TRBD1. The sample was PBMCs, taken on the day of the first yellow fever vaccination. In DNA, the CDR3 is TGTGCCAGCAGCGGGACAGGGGAAGGCTACACCTTC. Translated, it gives CASSGTGEGYTF.